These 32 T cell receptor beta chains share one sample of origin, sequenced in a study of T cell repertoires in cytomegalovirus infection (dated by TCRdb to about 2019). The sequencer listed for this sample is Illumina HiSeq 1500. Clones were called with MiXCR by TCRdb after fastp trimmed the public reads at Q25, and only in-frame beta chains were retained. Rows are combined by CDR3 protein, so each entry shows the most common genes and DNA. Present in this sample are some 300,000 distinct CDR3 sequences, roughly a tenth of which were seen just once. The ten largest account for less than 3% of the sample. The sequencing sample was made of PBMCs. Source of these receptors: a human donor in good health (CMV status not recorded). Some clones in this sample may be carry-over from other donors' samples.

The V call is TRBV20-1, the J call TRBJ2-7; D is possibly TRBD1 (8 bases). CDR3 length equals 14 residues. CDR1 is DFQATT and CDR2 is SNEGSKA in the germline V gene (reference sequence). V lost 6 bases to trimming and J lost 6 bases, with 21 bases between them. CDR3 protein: CSALSTDREGEQYF. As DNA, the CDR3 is TGCAGTGCCCTATCAACGGACAGGGAGGGCGAGCAGTACTTC.

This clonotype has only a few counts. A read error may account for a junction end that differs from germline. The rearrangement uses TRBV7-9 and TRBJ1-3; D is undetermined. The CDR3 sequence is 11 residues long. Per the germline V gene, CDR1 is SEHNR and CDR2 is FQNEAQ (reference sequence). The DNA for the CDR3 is TGTGCCAGCAGCTTTGGAGACACCATATATTTT. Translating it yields CASSFGDTIYF.

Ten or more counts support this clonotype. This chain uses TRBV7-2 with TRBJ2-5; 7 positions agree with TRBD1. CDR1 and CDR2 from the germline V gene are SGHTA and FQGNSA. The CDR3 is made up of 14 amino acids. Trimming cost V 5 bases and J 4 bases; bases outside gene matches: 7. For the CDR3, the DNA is TGTGCCAGCAGCCGTCCGACAGGGACAGAGACCCAGTACTTC. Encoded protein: CASSRPTGTETQYF.

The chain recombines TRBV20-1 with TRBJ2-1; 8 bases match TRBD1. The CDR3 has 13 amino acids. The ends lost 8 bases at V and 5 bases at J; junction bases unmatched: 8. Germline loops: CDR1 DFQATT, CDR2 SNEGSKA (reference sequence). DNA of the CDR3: TGCAGTTTTCCCGGACAGGGTGACAATGAGCAGTTCTTC. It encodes CSFPGQGDNEQFF.

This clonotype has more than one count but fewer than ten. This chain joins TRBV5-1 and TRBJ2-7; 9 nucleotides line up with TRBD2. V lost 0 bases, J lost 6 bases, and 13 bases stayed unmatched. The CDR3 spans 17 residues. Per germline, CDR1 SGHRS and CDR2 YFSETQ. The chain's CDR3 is CASSLEGAGGTSGEQYF. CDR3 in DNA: TGCGCCAGCAGCTTGGAGGGAGCGGGGGGAACCAGCGGCGAGCAGTACTTC. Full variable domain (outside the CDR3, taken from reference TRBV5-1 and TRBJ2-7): KAGVTQTPRYLIKTRGQQVTLSCSPISGHRSVSWYQQTPGQGLQFLFEYFSETQRNKGNFPGRFSGRQFSNSRSEMNVSTLELGDSALYLCASSLEGAGGTSGEQYFGPGTRLTVT.

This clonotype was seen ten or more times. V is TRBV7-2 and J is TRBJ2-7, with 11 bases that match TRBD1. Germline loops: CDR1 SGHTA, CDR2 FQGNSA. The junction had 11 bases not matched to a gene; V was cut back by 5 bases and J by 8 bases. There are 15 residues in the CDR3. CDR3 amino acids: CASSTRTGGFGQQYF. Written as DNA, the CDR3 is TGTGCCAGCAGCACCCGGACAGGGGGCTTTGGCCAGCAGTACTTC.

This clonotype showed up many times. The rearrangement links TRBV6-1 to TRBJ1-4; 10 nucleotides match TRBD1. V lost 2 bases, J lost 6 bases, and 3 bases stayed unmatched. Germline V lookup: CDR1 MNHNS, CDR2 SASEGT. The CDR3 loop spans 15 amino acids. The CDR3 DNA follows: TGTGCCAGCAGTGAACAGACAGGGGGCGATGAAAAACTGTTTTTT. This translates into CASSEQTGGDEKLFF.

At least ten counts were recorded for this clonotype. This chain's CDR3 is CASRYTGNTGELFF. As DNA, the CDR3 is TGTGCCAGCAGATATACAGGGAACACCGGGGAGCTGTTTTTT. This chain links TRBV7-9 with TRBJ2-2, with D perhaps TRBD1 (5 bases). V was pared by 6 bases and J by 1 base, with 9 bases between. The germline V gene has CDR1 SEHNR and CDR2 FQNEAQ (reference sequence). This CDR3 is built from 14 residues. Full variable domain (rest looked up from reference TRBV7-9 and TRBJ2-2): DTGVSQNPRHKITKRGQNVTFRCDPISEHNRLYWYRQTLGQGPEFLTYFQNEAQLEKSRLLSDRFSAERPKGSFSTLEIQRTEQGDSAMYLCASRYTGNTGELFFGEGSRLTVL.

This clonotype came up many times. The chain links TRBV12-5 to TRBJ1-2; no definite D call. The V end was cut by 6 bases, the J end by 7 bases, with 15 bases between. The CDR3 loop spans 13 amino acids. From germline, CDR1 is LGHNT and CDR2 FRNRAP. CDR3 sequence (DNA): TGTGCTAGTGGCTCACCCAGTCGGGGTGGCTACACCTTC. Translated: CASGSPSRGGYTF. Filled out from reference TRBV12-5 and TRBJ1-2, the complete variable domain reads DARVTQTPRHKVTEMGQEVTMRCQPILGHNTVFWYRQTMMQGLELLAYFRNRAPLDDSGMPKDRFSAEMPDATLATLKIQPSEPRDSAVYFCASGSPSRGGYTFGSGTRLTVV.

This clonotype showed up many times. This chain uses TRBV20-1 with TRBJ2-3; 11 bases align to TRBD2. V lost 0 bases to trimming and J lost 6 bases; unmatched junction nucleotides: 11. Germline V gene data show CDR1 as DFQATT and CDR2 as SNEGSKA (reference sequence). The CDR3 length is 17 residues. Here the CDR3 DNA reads TGCAGTGCTAGAGATATGACTAGCGGGGTCATAAGGGATACGCAGTATTTT. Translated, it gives CSARDMTSGVIRDTQYF.

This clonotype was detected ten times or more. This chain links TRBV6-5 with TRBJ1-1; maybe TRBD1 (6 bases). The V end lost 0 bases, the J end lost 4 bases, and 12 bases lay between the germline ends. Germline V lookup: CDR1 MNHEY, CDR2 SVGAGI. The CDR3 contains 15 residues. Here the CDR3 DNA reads TGTGCCAGCAGTTACTCCCCGACAGGCGGCACTGAAGCTTTCTTT. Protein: CASSYSPTGGTEAFF.

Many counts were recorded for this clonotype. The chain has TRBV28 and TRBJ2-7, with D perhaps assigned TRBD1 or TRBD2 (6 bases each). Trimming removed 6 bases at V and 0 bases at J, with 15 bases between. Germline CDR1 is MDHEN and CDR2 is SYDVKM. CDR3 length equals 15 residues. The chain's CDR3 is CASRPTGRSSYEQYV. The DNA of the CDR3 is TGTGCCAGCAGACCAACAGGGAGGAGCTCCTACGAGCAGTACGTC.

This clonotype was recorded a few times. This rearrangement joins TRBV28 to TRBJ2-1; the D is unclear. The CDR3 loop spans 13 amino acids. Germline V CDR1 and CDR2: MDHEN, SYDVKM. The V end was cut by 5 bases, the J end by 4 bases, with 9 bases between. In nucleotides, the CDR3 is TGTGCCAGCAGTATAAGGACGTACAATGAGCAGTTCTTC. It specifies CASSIRTYNEQFF.

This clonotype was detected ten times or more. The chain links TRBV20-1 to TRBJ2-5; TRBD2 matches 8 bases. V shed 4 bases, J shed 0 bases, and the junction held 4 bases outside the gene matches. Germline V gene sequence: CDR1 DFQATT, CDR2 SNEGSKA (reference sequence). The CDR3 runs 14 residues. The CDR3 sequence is CSANERGYQETQYF. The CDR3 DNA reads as TGCAGTGCTAACGAGCGGGGGTACCAAGAGACCCAGTACTTC.

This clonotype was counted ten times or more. The CDR3 loop is CASSFRGTDSNTGELFF. The CDR3 nucleotides read TGTGCCAGCAGTTTTCGGGGGACAGATTCGAACACCGGGGAGCTGTTTTTT. This chain uses TRBV12-3 or TRBV12-4 with TRBJ2-2; possible D gene TRBD1, 7 bases. The CDR3 contains 17 residues. The V gene lost 3 bases and the J gene lost 0 bases, with 14 bases spanning the gap.

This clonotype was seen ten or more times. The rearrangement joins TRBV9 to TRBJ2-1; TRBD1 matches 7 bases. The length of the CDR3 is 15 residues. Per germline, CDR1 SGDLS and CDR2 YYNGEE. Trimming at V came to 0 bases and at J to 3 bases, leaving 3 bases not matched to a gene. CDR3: CASSVDWDSYNEQFF. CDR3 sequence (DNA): TGTGCCAGCAGCGTAGATTGGGACAGCTACAATGAGCAGTTCTTC.

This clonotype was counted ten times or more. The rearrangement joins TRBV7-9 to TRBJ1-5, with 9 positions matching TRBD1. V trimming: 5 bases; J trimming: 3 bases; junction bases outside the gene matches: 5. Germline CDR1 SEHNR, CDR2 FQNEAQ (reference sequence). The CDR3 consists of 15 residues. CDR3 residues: CASSPGTGNNQPQHF. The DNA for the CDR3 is TGTGCCAGCAGCCCCGGGACAGGGAACAATCAGCCCCAGCATTTT.

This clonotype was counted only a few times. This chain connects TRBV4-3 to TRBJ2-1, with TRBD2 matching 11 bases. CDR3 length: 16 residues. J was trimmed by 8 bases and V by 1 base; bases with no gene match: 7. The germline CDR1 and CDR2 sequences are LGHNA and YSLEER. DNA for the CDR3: TGCGCCAGCAGCCAAGGACTAGCGGGACCCTATGATGAGCAGTTCTTC. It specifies CASSQGLAGPYDEQFF.

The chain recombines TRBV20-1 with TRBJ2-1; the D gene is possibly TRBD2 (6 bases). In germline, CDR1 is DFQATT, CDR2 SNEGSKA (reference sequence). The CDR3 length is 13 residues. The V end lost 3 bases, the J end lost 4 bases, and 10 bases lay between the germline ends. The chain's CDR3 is CSASRDSYNEQFF. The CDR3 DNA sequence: TGCAGTGCTAGCAGGGACTCTTACAATGAGCAGTTCTTC.

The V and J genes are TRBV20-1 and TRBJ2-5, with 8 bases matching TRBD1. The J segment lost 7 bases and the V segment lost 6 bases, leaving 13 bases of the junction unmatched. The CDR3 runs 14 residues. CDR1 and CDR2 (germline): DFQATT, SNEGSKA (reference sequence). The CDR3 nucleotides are TGCAGTGCAACCAGGGGTCAGGGGGCCGGGACCCAGTACTTC. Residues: CSATRGQGAGTQYF.

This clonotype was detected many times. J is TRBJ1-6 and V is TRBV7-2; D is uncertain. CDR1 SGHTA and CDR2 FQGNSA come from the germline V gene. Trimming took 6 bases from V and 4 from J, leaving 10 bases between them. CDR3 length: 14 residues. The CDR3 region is CASRSGSYNSPLHF. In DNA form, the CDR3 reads TGTGCCAGCAGGTCCGGTTCTTATAATTCACCCCTCCACTTT.

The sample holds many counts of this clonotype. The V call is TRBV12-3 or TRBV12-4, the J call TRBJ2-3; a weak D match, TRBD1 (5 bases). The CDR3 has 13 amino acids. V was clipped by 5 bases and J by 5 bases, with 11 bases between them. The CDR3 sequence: CASSLHRRDTQYF. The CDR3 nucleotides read TGTGCCAGCAGTCTACACAGGAGAGATACGCAGTATTTT.

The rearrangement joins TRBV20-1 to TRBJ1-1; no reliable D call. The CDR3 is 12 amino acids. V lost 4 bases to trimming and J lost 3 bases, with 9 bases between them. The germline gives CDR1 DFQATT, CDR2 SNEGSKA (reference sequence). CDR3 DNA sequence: TGCAGTGCTAAGGAAGTGCACACTGAAGCTTTCTTT. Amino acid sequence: CSAKEVHTEAFF.

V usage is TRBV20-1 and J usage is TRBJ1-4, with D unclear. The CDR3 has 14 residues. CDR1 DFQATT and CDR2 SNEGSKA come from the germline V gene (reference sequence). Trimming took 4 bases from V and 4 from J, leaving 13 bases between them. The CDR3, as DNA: TGCAGTGCTACCAGACCGCCTATTAATGAAAAACTGTTTTTT. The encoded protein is CSATRPPINEKLFF.

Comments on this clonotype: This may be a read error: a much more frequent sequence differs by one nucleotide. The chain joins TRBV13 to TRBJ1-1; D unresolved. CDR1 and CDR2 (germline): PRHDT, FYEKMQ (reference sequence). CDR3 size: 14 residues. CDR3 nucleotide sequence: TGTGCCAGCAGCTTTAATACCATGAACACTGAACCTTTCTTT. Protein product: CASSFNTMNTEPFF.

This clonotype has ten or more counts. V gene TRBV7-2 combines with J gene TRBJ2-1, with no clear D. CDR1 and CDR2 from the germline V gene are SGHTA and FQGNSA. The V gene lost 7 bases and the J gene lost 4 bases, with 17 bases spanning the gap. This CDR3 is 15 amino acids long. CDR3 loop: CASTLDAVGYNEQFF. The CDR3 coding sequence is TGTGCCAGCACCCTTGACGCCGTGGGATACAATGAGCAGTTCTTC.

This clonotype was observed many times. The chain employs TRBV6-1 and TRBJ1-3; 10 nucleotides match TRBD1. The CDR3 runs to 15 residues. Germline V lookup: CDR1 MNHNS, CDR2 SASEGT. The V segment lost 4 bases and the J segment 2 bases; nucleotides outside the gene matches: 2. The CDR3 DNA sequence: TGTGCCAGCAGTGGACAGGGGGCGGCTGGAAACACCATATATTTT. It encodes CASSGQGAAGNTIYF.

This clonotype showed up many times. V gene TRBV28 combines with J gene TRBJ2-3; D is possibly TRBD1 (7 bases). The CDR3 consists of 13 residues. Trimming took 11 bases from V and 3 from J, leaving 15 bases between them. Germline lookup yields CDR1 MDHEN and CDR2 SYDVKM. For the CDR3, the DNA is TGTGCCGTCCGGGGGACAGCTACAGATACGCAGTATTTT. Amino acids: CAVRGTATDTQYF.

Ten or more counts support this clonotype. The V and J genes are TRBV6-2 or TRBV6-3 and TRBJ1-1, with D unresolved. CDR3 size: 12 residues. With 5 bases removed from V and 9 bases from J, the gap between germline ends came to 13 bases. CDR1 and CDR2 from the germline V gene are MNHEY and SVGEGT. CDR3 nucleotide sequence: TGTGCCAGCAGTCCTGACATGTACCAAGCTTTCTTT. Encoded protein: CASSPDMYQAFF.

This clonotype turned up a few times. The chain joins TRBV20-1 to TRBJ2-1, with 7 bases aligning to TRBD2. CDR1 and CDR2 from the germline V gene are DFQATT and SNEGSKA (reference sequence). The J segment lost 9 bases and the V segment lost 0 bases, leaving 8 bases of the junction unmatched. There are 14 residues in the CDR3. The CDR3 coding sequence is TGCAGTGCTAGAGATGGGCTAGCGGTTGGTGAGCAGTTCTTC. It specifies CSARDGLAVGEQFF.

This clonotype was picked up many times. The DNA of the CDR3 is TGTGCCAGCAGCCTAGACAGGGTCTTAAGCAATCAGCCCCAGCATTTT. Protein: CASSLDRVLSNQPQHF. This rearrangement joins TRBV7-2 to TRBJ1-5; 7 bases line up with TRBD1. J lost 1 base, V lost 5 bases, and 8 bases had no gene match. Germline CDR1 reads SGHTA; CDR2 reads FQGNSA. The CDR3 totals 16 residues. Full variable domain (rest looked up from reference TRBV7-2 and TRBJ1-5): GAGVSQSPSNKVTEKGKDVELRCDPISGHTALYWYRQSLGQGLEFLIYFQGNSAPDKSGLPSDRFSAERTGGSVSTLTIQRTQQEDSAVYLCASSLDRVLSNQPQHFGDGTRLSIL.

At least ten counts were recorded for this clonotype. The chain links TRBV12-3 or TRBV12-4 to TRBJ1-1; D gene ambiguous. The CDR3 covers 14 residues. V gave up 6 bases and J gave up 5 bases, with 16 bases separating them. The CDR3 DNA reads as TGTGCCAGCAGCGGAGGTAGGATGGGGACTGAAGCTTTCTTT. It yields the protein CASSGGRMGTEAFF.